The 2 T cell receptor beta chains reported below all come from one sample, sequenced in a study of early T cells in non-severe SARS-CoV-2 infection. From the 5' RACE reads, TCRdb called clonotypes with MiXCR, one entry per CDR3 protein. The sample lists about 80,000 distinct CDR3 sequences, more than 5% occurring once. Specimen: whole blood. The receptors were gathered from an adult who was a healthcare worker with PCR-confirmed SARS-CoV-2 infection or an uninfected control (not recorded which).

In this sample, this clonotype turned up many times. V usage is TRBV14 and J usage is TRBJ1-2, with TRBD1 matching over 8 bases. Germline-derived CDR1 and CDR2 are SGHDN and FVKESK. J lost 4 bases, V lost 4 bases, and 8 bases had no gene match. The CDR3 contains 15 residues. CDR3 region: CASSRDRGASYGYTF. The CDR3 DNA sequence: TGTGCCAGCAGCCGTGACAGGGGCGCTTCCTATGGCTACACCTTC.

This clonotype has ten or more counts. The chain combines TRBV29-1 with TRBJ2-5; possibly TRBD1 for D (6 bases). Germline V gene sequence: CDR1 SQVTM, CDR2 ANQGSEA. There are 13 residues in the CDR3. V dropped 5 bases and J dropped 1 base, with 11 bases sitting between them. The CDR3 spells CSVPTGSQETQYF. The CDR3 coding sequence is TGCAGCGTTCCTACAGGGTCCCAAGAGACCCAGTACTTC.